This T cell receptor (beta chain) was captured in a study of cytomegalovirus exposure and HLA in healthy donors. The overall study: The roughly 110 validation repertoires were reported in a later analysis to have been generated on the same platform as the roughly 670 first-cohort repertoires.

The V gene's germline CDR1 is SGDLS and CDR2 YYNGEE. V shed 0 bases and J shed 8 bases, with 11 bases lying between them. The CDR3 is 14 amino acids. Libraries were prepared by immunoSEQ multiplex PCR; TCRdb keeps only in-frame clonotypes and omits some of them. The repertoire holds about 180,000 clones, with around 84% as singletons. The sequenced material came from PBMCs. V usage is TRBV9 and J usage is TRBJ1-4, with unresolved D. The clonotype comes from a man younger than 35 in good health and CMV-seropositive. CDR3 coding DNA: TGTGCCAGCAGCGTAGATAGCTGGTCAGAAAAACTGTTTTTT. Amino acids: CASSVDSWSEKLFF.